This TCR beta chain was observed in a study of CD8 T cells in ankylosing spondylitis. The length of the CDR3 is 17 residues. The germline V gene encodes CDR1 SGHDT and CDR2 YYEEEE. V was pared by 4 bases and J by 2 bases, with 21 bases between. Study results and limitations: A TCR beta motif of under 10 highly homologous variants seemed to mark ankylosing spondylitis blood.

A note on this clonotype: Its antigen is not identified.

TCRdb analysed the 5' RACE reads with MiXCR anew, one entry per CDR3 protein. The sample lists about 750,000 distinct CDR3 sequences; around 17% were seen once. The rearrangement links TRBV5-6 to TRBJ2-5; weak D call: TRBD1 (6 bases). This clonotype originated in a male donor with ankylosing spondylitis. Sample: blood, either unsorted or a sorted T cell fraction (not recorded which). The CDR3 sequence: CASSRGGNLGRQETQYF. The CDR3 DNA follows: TGTGCCAGCAGCCGAGGGGGAAACCTAGGGAGACAAGAGACCCAGTACTTC. The full variable domain, its missing parts supplied by reference TRBV5-6 and TRBJ2-5, is DAGVTQSPTHLIKTRGQQVTLRCSPKSGHDTVSWYQQALGQGPQFIFQYYEEEERQRGNFPDRFSGHQFPNYSSELNVNALLLGDSALYLCASSRGGNLGRQETQYFGPGTRLLVL.